The entry that follows covers one T cell receptor (beta chain) sequence. This entry comes from a study of cytotoxic CD8 clonotypes in ibrutinib-treated CLL. Sequenced by immunoSEQ multiplex PCR; TCRdb stores in-frame clones only, minus some. This sample has 270,000 or so clones, with 70% to 80% found just once. This TCR was sampled from a human donor with chronic lymphocytic leukemia. The sample was PBMCs, taken at disease progression, from a patient treated with ibrutinib.

CDR3 amino acids: CSAREQGYF. In nucleotides, the CDR3 is TGCAGTGCTAGAGAGCAGGGGTACTTC. The V gene is TRBV20-1, the J gene TRBJ2-7, with D maybe TRBD1 (5 bases). Germline-derived CDR1 and CDR2 are DFQATT and SNEGSKA (reference sequence). The germline V and J ends were trimmed by 0 bases and 12 bases, with 6 bases remaining between them. The CDR3 sequence is 9 residues long.